The clone carrying this T cell receptor (beta chain) has more than one count but fewer than ten. These data come from a study of blood T cell repertoires in COVID-19. Study overall: COVID-19 samples from acute and convalescent phases originated in the United States, Italy and Spain. Nucleic acid was either cDNA or gDNA, and it came from T cells, B-cell-depleted T cells, or PBMCs.

This CDR3 spans 14 amino acids. The germline gives CDR1 MDHEN, CDR2 SYDVKM. The V segment lost 5 bases and the J segment 7 bases; nucleotides outside the gene matches: 8. The data were produced by immunoSEQ multiplex PCR, yet TCRdb's version contains in-frame clones alone and is incomplete. The sample has some 83,000 clones, almost 85% seen once; the top ten hold over 8.5%. The origin of this receptor is a man aged 45-65 years with acute or convalescent COVID-19. The chain has TRBV28 and TRBJ1-5; 7 bases fit TRBD1. The source material was peripheral blood. The CDR3 bases are TGTGCCAGCAGTCACTCCCAGGGGGTCCAGCCCCAGCATTTT. Its translation is CASSHSQGVQPQHF.